Presented here are 4 T cell receptor beta chains from one specimen sequenced in a study of blood T cell repertoires in COVID-19. Libraries were prepared by immunoSEQ multiplex PCR; TCRdb keeps only in-frame clonotypes and omits some of them. The table has under 200,000 clones, roughly four fifths seen once. Sequenced input: PBMCs or T cells enriched from blood (not recorded which). These receptors were obtained from a man aged 50 to 59 who had recovered from COVID-19.

V is TRBV4-2 and J is TRBJ2-3; TRBD2 agrees at 10 bases. Germline-derived CDR1 and CDR2 are LGHNA and YNFKEQ. The length of the CDR3 is 22 residues. V dropped 0 bases and J dropped 4; count of bases not matched to a gene: 22. This CDR3 is CASSQDGPALAGYDMRSDTQYF. DNA for the CDR3: TGTGCCAGCAGCCAAGATGGGCCGGCACTAGCGGGGTACGATATGCGATCAGATACGCAGTATTTT.

This clone was counted a few times. The rearrangement joins TRBV11-2 to TRBJ2-1, with D possibly matching TRBD1 (6 bases). Germline CDR1 SGHAT, CDR2 FQNNGV. The CDR3 consists of 15 residues. Trimming took 2 bases from V and 4 from J, leaving 12 bases between them. DNA for the CDR3: TGTGCCAGCAGCTTAATAGGGGGTGGGTACAATGAGCAGTTCTTC. Protein: CASSLIGGGYNEQFF.

The V gene is TRBV5-1, the J gene TRBJ2-2, with TRBD1 matching 9 bases. CDR3 length equals 15 residues. CDR1 is SGHRS and CDR2 is YFSETQ in the germline V gene. V lost 3 bases to trimming and J lost 4 bases; unmatched junction nucleotides: 4. DNA for the CDR3: TGCGCCAGCAGCTCCGGGACAGGGCGCACCGGGGAGCTGTTTTTT. Protein: CASSSGTGRTGELFF.

This clone was detected many times. The chain links TRBV15 to TRBJ2-1; 8 bases match TRBD2. Germline V CDR1 and CDR2: LNHNV, YYDKDF (reference sequence). The CDR3 contains 15 residues. Trimming took 3 bases from V and 7 from J; bases not matched to a gene: 8. CDR3 nucleotide sequence: TGTGCCACCAGCAGGGAACGGGGGGGCACAAATGAGCAGTTCTTC. Translated: CATSRERGGTNEQFF.